This T cell receptor (beta chain) was profiled in a study of CD8 T cells in Susac syndrome. General study results and limits: The number of individuals included in the study's TCR sequencing and HLA analysis was acknowledged as relatively small.

Between the trimmed V and J ends, which lost 0 bases and 4 bases, there was a span of 6 bases. Germline values: CDR1 LGHDT, CDR2 YNNKEL (reference sequence). This CDR3 comprises 13 residues. Reverse transcription of roughly 0.45 to 1 ug RNA was performed with random hexamers. The immunoSEQ assay covered 54 Vbeta and 13 Jbeta segments for CDR3. TCRdb re-analysed the immunoSEQ multiplex PCR reads in MiXCR, keeping a single row per CDR3 protein. The sample lists roughly 200,000 distinct CDR3 sequences; 85% to 95% were seen once. Note on this clonotype: Its antigen remains unidentified.

The V and J genes are TRBV3-1 and TRBJ1-1; D gene uncertain. The origin of this receptor is a human donor with multiple sclerosis. The sequencing sample was made of CD4+ T cells from PBMCs. CDR3 in amino acids: CASSQDPGTEAFF. In DNA, the CDR3 is TGTGCCAGCAGCCAAGATCCGGGCACTGAAGCTTTCTTT.